The present T cell receptor (beta chain) was sequenced within a study of shared clonotypes between healthy human individuals. This clone turned up a few times. The CDR3 length is 14 residues. V was clipped by 4 bases and J by 0 bases, with 12 bases between them. The germline CDR1 and CDR2 sequences are GTSNPN and SVGIG (reference sequence). The data were produced by immunoSEQ multiplex PCR, yet TCRdb's version contains in-frame clones alone and is incomplete. The sample carries more than 400,000 clones, approximately 80% recorded once. The sequence derives from a woman aged 40-49 years in good health. Some clones in this sample may be carry-over from other donors' samples. The chain is built from TRBV30 and TRBJ1-1; D perhaps matches TRBD1 (6 bases). Sample: PBMCs. CDR3: CAWTGVGMNTEAFF. CDR3 bases: TGTGCCTGGACAGGGGTCGGCATGAACACTGAAGCTTTCTTT.